This T cell receptor (beta chain) was sequenced for a study of blood T cells in healthy people across ages. Study-wide context: Template switching picked up about one barcoded beta molecule for each two T cells. Broader study findings: Diversity was higher, and naive CD4+ cells more numerous, in long-lived donors than in aged donors.

There were healthy Caucasian individuals from Russia, aged roughly 6 to 100, serving as donors. This clonotype was seen a handful of times. Its specificity is not known. Alongside a J-beta primer mix, a sample-barcoded 5' primer served in a second PCR lasting roughly 6 to 11 cycles. TCRdb re-called the 5' RACE reads through MiXCR, storing one row per CDR3 protein. The table lists about 1.6 million distinct CDR3 sequences, around 36% of them singletons, with around 10% in the top ten. The germline CDR1 and CDR2 sequences are DFQATT and SNEGSKA (reference sequence). CDR3 length: 14 residues. Between the trimmed V and J ends, which lost 0 bases and 5 bases, there was a span of 13 bases.

The sequence was collected from a woman aged 25 to 39 in good health. This chain connects TRBV20-1 to TRBJ1-2, with a possible D match to TRBD1 (5 bases). Specimen: blood. CDR3 DNA sequence: TGCAGTGCTAGAGAGACAGCAGTTCGGTATGGCTACACCTTC. Encoded protein: CSARETAVRYGYTF.